This T cell receptor beta chain appears in the sequencing data of a study of radiation and T cells in renal cell carcinoma. Study-wide findings and caveats: Without pretreatment biopsies, baseline tumor clonotype presence was undetermined.

Time point noted: blood 2 weeks post-SBRT. The treatment: 15 Gy SBRT to primary tumor, nephrectomy 4 weeks later. Serial blood draws occurred at baseline and 2 and 4 weeks post-SBRT. This renal cell carcinoma was of the clear cell type. Turning to this clone: Its antigen remains unidentified.

V was cut by 0 bases and J by 4 bases, with 19 bases left in between. The CDR3 is 17 amino acids. Clones were read by immunoSEQ multiplex PCR, and TCRdb kept only the in-frame ones, dropping some. The repertoire holds some 150,000 clones, about nine tenths seen once, with under 15% in the top ten. The sequences come from blood, collected from a patient whose treatment included radiotherapy and nephrectomy. The chain employs TRBV5-3 and TRBJ1-2; D uncertain. TRBV5-3 is an ORF for which the function is uncertain. The TCR originated in a woman in her forties or fifties with renal cell carcinoma. CDR3 loop: CARSLELSGLGLYGYTF. The CDR3 DNA follows: TGTGCCAGAAGCTTGGAGCTTTCCGGACTGGGCCTCTATGGCTACACCTTC.